This is a list of T cell receptor beta chains from one sample in a study of shared clonotypes between healthy human individuals. The data were produced by immunoSEQ multiplex PCR, yet TCRdb's version contains in-frame clones alone and is incomplete. The data contain 2,500,000 or so clones, 90% to 95% of them singletons. Source material: naive CD4+ T cells sorted from blood. The receptors derive from a young man in good health. The CDR3 runs from the conserved cysteine through the conserved F or W. Each record gives: V gene, J gene, CDR3 protein.

v_gene: TRBV28; j_gene: TRBJ1-2; CDR3aa: CASSSGSLMDYGYTF
v_gene: TRBV5-4; j_gene: TRBJ1-2; CDR3aa: CASSLKGQNYGYTF
v_gene: TRBV18; j_gene: TRBJ2-2; CDR3aa: CASRPGQGKNGELFF
v_gene: TRBV7-6; j_gene: TRBJ2-3; CDR3aa: CASSLDPSPADTQYF
v_gene: TRBV2; j_gene: TRBJ1-6; CDR3aa: CASSLGRQGASPLHF
v_gene: TRBV6-5; j_gene: TRBJ1-5; CDR3aa: CASSPQLNSNQPQHF
v_gene: TRBV2; j_gene: TRBJ1-2; CDR3aa: CASSEAGTKGNYGYTF
v_gene: TRBV2; j_gene: TRBJ2-7; CDR3aa: CASSEGRGSLSYEQYF
v_gene: TRBV4-1; j_gene: TRBJ2-2; CDR3aa: CASSQVPSLTGELFF
v_gene: TRBV7-9; j_gene: TRBJ2-3; CDR3aa: CASSYGTLQRDTQYF
v_gene: TRBV9; j_gene: TRBJ1-2; CDR3aa: CASSPTDRGDYGYTF
v_gene: TRBV5-4; j_gene: TRBJ2-3; CDR3aa: CASSSPMARGTDTQYF
v_gene: TRBV2; j_gene: TRBJ1-5; CDR3aa: CASSAQGINQPQHF
v_gene: TRBV10-3; j_gene: TRBJ2-7; CDR3aa: CAISPWLGRESSYEQYF
v_gene: TRBV19; j_gene: TRBJ1-2; CDR3aa: CASSMQGARNGYTF
v_gene: TRBV18; j_gene: TRBJ2-1; CDR3aa: CASSPRAGGRDEQFF
v_gene: TRBV19; j_gene: TRBJ2-7; CDR3aa: CASSPSIAGGLEQYF
v_gene: TRBV7-9; j_gene: TRBJ2-2; CDR3aa: CASSLRLAGELFF
v_gene: TRBV14; j_gene: TRBJ2-1; CDR3aa: CASSQDRPSEQFF
v_gene: TRBV5-1; j_gene: TRBJ1-2; CDR3aa: CASSQGQGDRYGYTF
v_gene: TRBV7-2; j_gene: TRBJ1-2; CDR3aa: CASSLVPAGYGYTF
v_gene: TRBV6-6; j_gene: TRBJ1-5; CDR3aa: CASSYSASDSNQPQHF
v_gene: TRBV6-5; j_gene: TRBJ1-1; CDR3aa: CASHGAGNTEAFF
v_gene: TRBV7-7; j_gene: TRBJ2-5; CDR3aa: CASSLDGIETQYF
v_gene: TRBV11-2; j_gene: TRBJ1-1; CDR3aa: CASSPRTGPNTEAFF
v_gene: TRBV28; j_gene: TRBJ2-6; CDR3aa: CASSLKGQGALGANVLTF
v_gene: TRBV6-5; j_gene: TRBJ2-7; CDR3aa: CASSYSKSLGAYEQYF
v_gene: TRBV6-1; j_gene: TRBJ1-6; CDR3aa: CASRVQGGSPLHF
v_gene: TRBV19; j_gene: TRBJ1-4; CDR3aa: CASRDPEKLFF
v_gene: TRBV5-5; j_gene: TRBJ2-4; CDR3aa: CASSLDGNIQYF
v_gene: TRBV19; j_gene: TRBJ1-5; CDR3aa: CASSRQLNQPQHF
v_gene: TRBV28; j_gene: TRBJ1-4; CDR3aa: CASSTSGGGNEKLFF
v_gene: TRBV30; j_gene: TRBJ2-1; CDR3aa: CAWSVLAGVYNEQFF
v_gene: TRBV18; j_gene: TRBJ2-3; CDR3aa: CASSPPGSDTQYF
v_gene: TRBV5-1; j_gene: TRBJ2-5; CDR3aa: CASSGGTGGKETQYF
v_gene: TRBV28; j_gene: TRBJ2-6; CDR3aa: CASSLGLGGHAVSGANVLTF
v_gene: TRBV30; j_gene: TRBJ2-7; CDR3aa: CAWGQGTYEQYF
v_gene: TRBV20-1; j_gene: TRBJ1-5; CDR3aa: CSAASESPQHF
v_gene: TRBV5-4; j_gene: TRBJ2-2; CDR3aa: CASTLGTGGNTGELFF
v_gene: TRBV19; j_gene: TRBJ2-6; CDR3aa: CASSMGYSGANVLTF